This T cell receptor (beta chain) was recovered during a study of ipilimumab plus nivolumab after autologous stem cell transplantation. Study background: Both relapsed and primary refractory DLBCL were included.

Per germline, CDR1 LNHDA and CDR2 SQIVND (reference sequence). The V gene lost 5 bases and the J gene lost 1 base, with 14 bases spanning the gap. The CDR3 length is 15 residues. The method was immunoSEQ multiplex PCR; TCRdb's version includes in-frame clones alone and lacks a portion of them. The sample gives tens of thousands of clones, around 84% of which show up once; 4% to 6% is in the top ten. Ipilimumab, 1 mg/kg, started 14 to 28 days after autologous transplant. Patients got 3 mg/kg IV nivolumab weeks 1, 4, 7, 10, then biweekly through week 26. The receptor's source is a male donor with diffuse large B-cell lymphoma. The chain employs TRBV19 and TRBJ1-1; TRBD1 might be the D (5 bases). The sample consisted of PBMCs, taken in a trial of ipilimumab plus nivolumab as post-transplant consolidation. The CDR3, as DNA: TGTGCCAGTAGTCCGAACAGGATAGGGAACACTGAAGCTTTCTTT. Translation gives CASSPNRIGNTEAFF.